These T cell receptor beta chains were read from a single sample in a study of blood T cells in healthy people across ages. One entry per CDR3 protein results from TCRdb running MiXCR on the 5' RACE reads. The sample gives about 760,000 distinct CDR3 sequences, roughly three fifths of which show up once; roughly 24% is in the top ten. The sequencing input was blood. These receptors all come from a man aged 40-55 years in good health. CDR3s include the opening cysteine and the closing phenylalanine or tryptophan. A D gene is named only where the DNA matches it firmly. Size tells how often a clone was seen (once, few, many) or the class of an expanded clone, and some rows leave it out.

CDR3nt,CDR3aa,v_gene,abundance,d_gene,j_gene
TGTGCCAGCAGCCAAGAAGGGACGGGGAGGGAGACCCAGTACTTC,CASSQEGTGRETQYF,TRBV4-2,-,-,TRBJ2-5
TGCAGCGTTGACCAGGGGGCGGGTAGCTACACCTTC,CSVDQGAGSYTF,TRBV29-1,few,TRBD1,TRBJ1-2
TGTGCCAGCAGTCGACCTCCGAGGAGCTATGGCTACACCTTC,CASSRPPRSYGYTF,TRBV6-6,few,-,TRBJ1-2
TGTGCCAGCAGTTTTGTAGAAGATACGCAGTATTTT,CASSFVEDTQYF,TRBV12-3/TRBV12-4,-,-,TRBJ2-3
TGTGCCACCCGGGGGGGTCAAGAGACCCAGTACTTC,CATRGGQETQYF,TRBV12-3/TRBV12-4,once,TRBD2,TRBJ2-5
TGTGCCAGCAGTTTATCCCGGGATACGCAGTATTTT,CASSLSRDTQYF,TRBV27,many,-,TRBJ2-3
TGTGCCAGCAGTTCCCCCCCCACAGTTTACAATGAGCAGTACTTC,CASSSPPTVYNEQYF,TRBV12-3/TRBV12-4,once,-,TRBJ2-7
TGCAGTGCTCCCGGACTAGCCAAAAACATTCAGTACTTC,CSAPGLAKNIQYF,TRBV20-1,-,-,TRBJ2-4
TGTGCCAGCAGCGCAAGGGCTAGGGACACAGATACGCAGTATTTT,CASSARARDTDTQYF,TRBV7-6,-,-,TRBJ2-3
TGTGCCAGCAGCAACGCGCCCCACGGGGGCTACACCTTC,CASSNAPHGGYTF,TRBV28,-,-,TRBJ1-2
TGCAGCTGCAGGCGGGCGGGGCAAGAGACCCAGTACTTC,CSCRRAGQETQYF,TRBV20-1,-,-,TRBJ2-5
TGTGCCAGCCAAACTCGACAGGGGATGTTGACTGAAGCTTTCTTT,CASQTRQGMLTEAFF,TRBV6-6,few,TRBD1,TRBJ1-1
TGTGCCAGCAGGCTTCGACAGGAACTTAACTATGGCTACACCTTC,CASRLRQELNYGYTF,TRBV6-6,-,-,TRBJ1-2
TGCAGTGCCCCTGGGATGGTACTAGCGGGTTCCCACGAGCAGTACTTC,CSAPGMVLAGSHEQYF,TRBV20-1,-,TRBD2,TRBJ2-7
TGCAGCGTATCAGAGACCGGGATCTATGGCTACACCTTC,CSVSETGIYGYTF,TRBV29-1,once,-,TRBJ1-2
TGCAGTGCTAGGCTAACACTAGCCCAGGCTAACACCGGGGAGCTGTTTTTT,CSARLTLAQANTGELFF,TRBV20-1,-,-,TRBJ2-2
TGTGCCAGCAGCTTAGGGCCGGGGGTTGGCCAGTACTTC,CASSLGPGVGQYF,TRBV7-2,-,-,TRBJ2-5
TGCGCCAGCAGCCAAGATAGTTGGGGGGGCTGGCAGTTCTTC,CASSQDSWGGWQFF,TRBV4-3,-,-,TRBJ2-1
TGTGCCAGCAGTGACCCCGGGGATGAGCAGTTCTTC,CASSDPGDEQFF,TRBV6-1,-,-,TRBJ2-1
TGTGCCAGCAGCCAACTTCGAGGAATAAGCGGGAGGGCCGGTCAGGGAGGGACCCAGTACTTC,CASSQLRGISGRAGQGGTQYF,TRBV3-1,few,TRBD2,TRBJ2-5
TGTGCCAGCAGTTACCGGGACTATCATACAGATACGCAGTATTTT,CASSYRDYHTDTQYF,TRBV27,few,TRBD2,TRBJ2-3
TGCAGCGTTGGGGCGGGAACGGGTAACACTGAAGCTTTCTTT,CSVGAGTGNTEAFF,TRBV29-1,once,-,TRBJ1-1
TGTGCCAGCAGCCCAAGGTCCGGGACAGATAACTATGGCTACACCTTC,CASSPRSGTDNYGYTF,TRBV7-3,-,TRBD1,TRBJ1-2
TGTGCCAGCAGTATGGGACTAGCAGTGAATGAGCAGTACTTC,CASSMGLAVNEQYF,TRBV6-5,-,TRBD2,TRBJ2-5
TGCAGTGCCACTTTATCCGGTAATGAGCAGTTCTTC,CSATLSGNEQFF,TRBV20-1,-,-,TRBJ2-1
TGTGCCAGCAGCCCAGGAACAGGGGATTACTACGAGCAGTACTTC,CASSPGTGDYYEQYF,TRBV25-1,-,TRBD1,TRBJ2-7
TGTGCCAGCAGCCCATACCTTGGGGTTGGAAGCACAGATACGCAGTATTTT,CASSPYLGVGSTDTQYF,TRBV7-3,once,-,TRBJ2-3
TGTGCCAGCAGCTTTTCTGTCACACGCGGGAGCTCCTACAATGAGCAGTTCTTC,CASSFSVTRGSSYNEQFF,TRBV7-2,few,TRBD2,TRBJ2-1
TGTGCCAGCAGTGACGGTTCTCTGAAAGGGGACACTGAAGCTTTCTTT,CASSDGSLKGDTEAFF,TRBV28,few,-,TRBJ1-1
TGTGCCAGCTCACCCGGGACGGTGACAACTAATGAAAAACTGTTTTTT,CASSPGTVTTNEKLFF,TRBV18,-,-,TRBJ1-4
TGTGCCAGCAGCTTATATGAGGGGAACAATGAGCAGTTCTTC,CASSLYEGNNEQFF,TRBV11-2,-,-,TRBJ2-1
TGTGCCAGCAGCTTACGGGGGGCCAACACCGGGGAGCTGTTTTTT,CASSLRGANTGELFF,TRBV7-3,-,-,TRBJ2-2
TGCAGTGCTCCAGGGAGCCAATCTAGGGAGACCCAGTACTTC,CSAPGSQSRETQYF,TRBV20-1,-,-,TRBJ2-5
TGTGCCAGCAAGCTAGAGCGCTTCAGCTCCTACGAGCAGTACTTC,CASKLERFSSYEQYF,TRBV7-2,many,-,TRBJ2-7
TGTGCCAGCACCCTGGGACAGTGCTCTGGGGCCAACGTCCTGACTTTC,CASTLGQCSGANVLTF,TRBV2,once,TRBD1,TRBJ2-6
TGCAGTGCTAGAGCGCGACTCTGGGAGACCCAGTACTTC,CSARARLWETQYF,TRBV20-1,-,-,TRBJ2-5
TGTGCCAGCAGCTTAGGGAGCACTGGGACTCACTATGGCTACACCTTC,CASSLGSTGTHYGYTF,TRBV11-2,-,-,TRBJ1-2
TGTGCCGGCCAACTGACAGGGGGCATTGAGTTCTTC,CAGQLTGGIEFF,TRBV6-1,-,TRBD1,TRBJ2-1
TGTGCCAGCAGCAACAGGGGGGCCGAGCAGTACTTC,CASSNRGAEQYF,TRBV11-3,few,TRBD1,TRBJ2-7
TGTGCCGGCAGTTACGGCTATGGCTACACCTTC,CAGSYGYGYTF,TRBV6-5,-,-,TRBJ1-2
TGCAGCGTTGGCCAGACAGGGACTAATGAAAAACTGTTTTTT,CSVGQTGTNEKLFF,TRBV29-1,-,TRBD1,TRBJ1-4
TGTGCCAGTAGTTTTACCGGGACTAGCGGGAGATTATACGAGCAGTACTTC,CASSFTGTSGRLYEQYF,TRBV19,-,TRBD2,TRBJ2-7
TGTGCCAGCAGCTGGACGACACAGGGTGGCGGGTACGAGCAGTACTTC,CASSWTTQGGGYEQYF,TRBV7-2,few,-,TRBJ2-7
TGTGCCAGCAGACTGATCCGGGACCCAATGTGCGGGCTACGGGACACAGATACGCAGTATTTT,CASRLIRDPMCGLRDTDTQYF,TRBV7-3,-,-,TRBJ2-3
TGTGCCAGCAGTTTTGGGCAATACCAAGAGACCCAGTACTTC,CASSFGQYQETQYF,TRBV12-3/TRBV12-4,few,-,TRBJ2-5
TGTGCCAGCAGCTCCGGGACTAGCGGGAGGGCCTCCGGGGCCAACGTCCTGACTTTC,CASSSGTSGRASGANVLTF,TRBV7-3,-,TRBD2,TRBJ2-6
TGTGCCAGCAGACCGGGACTAGATGGGGAGACCCAGTACTTC,CASRPGLDGETQYF,TRBV27,many,TRBD2,TRBJ2-5
TGTGCCAGCAGCGTCGGGGCATGGGCCCCCGAGCAGTACTTC,CASSVGAWAPEQYF,TRBV9,-,-,TRBJ2-7
TGCGCCAGCAGCCAAGATCCGGGACCAGCGGTTCTCCGACGGCCCGGGGAGCTGTTTTTT,CASSQDPGPAVLRRPGELFF,TRBV4-3,-,-,TRBJ2-2
TGTGCCAGCAGCCACCCGGGGAGGCGATCGGAGACCCAGTACTTC,CASSHPGRRSETQYF,TRBV3-1,-,-,TRBJ2-5
TGCAGTGCTAATGAAGACTCCCTCACAGATACGCAGTATTTT,CSANEDSLTDTQYF,TRBV20-1,-,-,TRBJ2-3
TGTGCCAGCAGCTCGACGTTCGAGATCGACTATGGCTACACCTTC,CASSSTFEIDYGYTF,TRBV7-9,-,-,TRBJ1-2